The 14 T cell receptor beta chains given below trace back to one sample, sequenced in a study of beta chain features in type 1 diabetes (dated by TCRdb to the late 2010s). The protocol used for the library was the immunoSEQ multiplex PCR assay. All of the isolated RNA was reverse transcribed with the High Capacity cDNA Reverse Transcription Kit, so expressed TCRB transcripts were sequenced. Sourced from immuneACCESS, this table was stored by TCRdb with only in-frame sequences that have V and J called. A share of the clones is absent; for the studies checked, an unresolved V gene accounts for under half, and the remainder has no known explanation. The sample data list about 900,000 clones, and about 17% of these were observed just once. Together, the top ten hold 0.023% of the sample. The specimen sequenced was naive CD4+ T cells from blood. The sample's cell subset or site label, decoded: true naive CD4+ T cells. These receptors originate from a woman under 30 in good health.

This clone came up a few times. The rearrangement joins TRBV7-9 to TRBJ2-5; TRBD2 is a possible D gene (6 bases). The CDR3 consists of 13 residues. Germline V gene sequence: CDR1 SEHNR, CDR2 FQNEAQ (reference sequence). The germline V and J ends were trimmed by 3 bases and 5 bases, with 10 bases remaining between them. CDR3 in amino acids: CASSFGLAETQYF. The CDR3 bases are TGTGCCAGCAGCTTCGGGCTAGCGGAGACCCAGTACTTC.

The chain uses TRBV5-4 and TRBJ2-2; D not certain. The CDR3 covers 16 residues. Trimming shortened V by 0 bases and J by 5 bases, and 14 bases separated the two germline ends. Germline CDR1 is SGHNT and CDR2 is YYREEE (reference sequence). This CDR3 is CASSLEAGRVTGELFF. The CDR3 DNA follows: TGTGCCAGCAGCTTGGAGGCTGGCAGAGTGACCGGGGAGCTGTTTTTT.

The chain links TRBV2 to TRBJ2-7; 8 bases match TRBD1. There are 14 residues in the CDR3. Germline V gene data show CDR1 as SNHLY and CDR2 as FYNNEI. The J segment lost 0 bases and the V segment lost 10 bases, leaving 8 bases of the junction unmatched. DNA of the CDR3: TGTGCCACCAAGAGGGACAGGAGCTCCTACGAGCAGTACTTC. Protein product: CATKRDRSSYEQYF.

The table lists this clone with a few counts. The chain has TRBV5-1 and TRBJ2-5; maybe TRBD1 (5 bases). V was trimmed by 1 base and J by 3 bases, leaving 10 bases between them. The CDR3 runs 14 residues. Germline assignment: CDR1 SGHRS and CDR2 YFSETQ. This chain's CDR3 is CASSLSTGEETQYF. CDR3 coding DNA: TGCGCCAGCAGCTTGAGTACAGGAGAAGAGACCCAGTACTTC.

The rearrangement links TRBV9 to TRBJ2-7; 10 nucleotides align to TRBD1. Germline lookup yields CDR1 SGDLS and CDR2 YYNGEE. CDR3 length: 15 residues. With V trimmed by 1 base and J by 7 bases, 8 bases remained unmatched. The CDR3 sequence: CASSVSPGTGVEQYF. CDR3 bases: TGTGCCAGCAGCGTATCTCCCGGGACAGGGGTTGAGCAGTACTTC.

This sequence joins TRBV9 and TRBJ2-5, with D maybe TRBD1 (6 bases). This CDR3 comprises 15 residues. Trimming removed 1 base at V and 5 bases at J, with 15 bases between. From germline, CDR1 is SGDLS and CDR2 YYNGEE. The CDR3 is CASSVNSHRAETQYF. The CDR3 region has the DNA TGTGCCAGCAGCGTAAATTCCCACAGGGCGGAGACCCAGTACTTC. Based on the CDR3 plus reference TRBV9 and TRBJ2-5, the full variable domain is DSGVTQTPKHLITATGQRVTLRCSPRSGDLSVYWYQQSLDQGLQFLIQYYNGEERAKGNILERFSAQQFPDLHSELNLSSLELGDSALYFCASSVNSHRAETQYFGPGTRLLVL.

The chain recombines TRBV7-3 with TRBJ1-2, with 8 bases matching TRBD1. Germline CDR1 reads SGHTA; CDR2 reads FQGTGA. V shed 1 base and J 2 bases; nucleotides not matched to a gene: 3. This CDR3 spans 15 amino acids. Written as DNA, the CDR3 is TGTGCCAGCAGCTTAAGTCGGACAGGGAACTATGGCTACACCTTC. Amino acids: CASSLSRTGNYGYTF. The full variable domain, its missing parts supplied by reference TRBV7-3 and TRBJ1-2, is GAGVSQTPSNKVTEKGKYVELRCDPISGHTALYWYRQSLGQGPEFLIYFQGTGAADDSGLPNDRFFAVRPEGSVSTLKIQRTERGDSAVYLCASSLSRTGNYGYTFGSGTRLTVV.

The gene calls are TRBV7-9 and TRBJ2-1, with 7 bases identical to TRBD1. Trimming at V came to 0 bases and at J to 6 bases, leaving 5 bases not matched to a gene. The CDR3 is made up of 15 amino acids. The germline CDR1 and CDR2 sequences are SEHNR and FQNEAQ (reference sequence). DNA for the CDR3: TGTGCCAGCAGCTTAGCCACAGGGGTCCGCAATGAGCAGTTCTTC. Protein sequence: CASSLATGVRNEQFF.

This clone was seen more than once but under ten times. The chain combines TRBV5-1 with TRBJ1-3; unclear D gene. The germline V and J ends were trimmed by 0 bases and 2 bases, with 3 bases remaining between them. CDR1 and CDR2 (germline): SGHRS, YFSETQ. The CDR3 totals 13 residues. The CDR3 reads CASSLDTGNTIYF. As DNA, the CDR3 is TGCGCCAGCAGCTTGGACACTGGAAACACCATATATTTT.

This clone turned up a few times. V gene TRBV13 combines with J gene TRBJ2-5, with TRBD2 identical over 12 bases. TRBJ2-7 matches the DNA end more closely, so the J call is doubtful. Germline V CDR1 and CDR2: PRHDT, FYEKMQ (reference sequence). The CDR3 spans 15 residues. CDR3 sequence reads: CASSPGLAGPYEQYF. In DNA form, the CDR3 reads TGTGCCAGCAGCCCTGGACTAGCGGGACCCTACGAGCAGTACTTC.

This clone has more than one count but fewer than ten. The rearrangement joins TRBV9 to TRBJ1-5, with unresolved D. The V end lost 2 bases, the J end lost 2 bases, and 11 bases lay between the germline ends. Per the germline V gene, CDR1 is SGDLS and CDR2 is YYNGEE. CDR3 length: 15 residues. CDR3: CASSVEGRGNQPQHF. The CDR3 DNA follows: TGTGCCAGCAGCGTTGAGGGTCGGGGCAATCAGCCCCAGCATTTT.

This rearrangement joins TRBV10-3 to TRBJ2-1; D unresolved. V shed 6 bases and J shed 10 bases, with 10 bases lying between them. Germline-derived CDR1 and CDR2 are ENHRY and SYGVKD. The length of the CDR3 is 11 residues. The CDR3 here is CAIRVSGEQFF. CDR3 DNA: TGTGCCATCAGGGTTTCAGGAGAGCAGTTCTTC.

Points on this clone: The same CDR3 can be traced to other DNA sequences in this sample. The V call is TRBV18, the J call TRBJ2-1, with 11 bases aligning to TRBD2. The length of the CDR3 is 14 residues. The V gene's germline CDR1 is KGHSH and CDR2 LQKENI. With V trimmed by 3 bases and J by 6 bases, 1 base remained unmatched. The CDR3 region has the DNA TGTGCCAGCTCACCGCTAGCGGGAGGCAATGAGCAGTTCTTC. It codes for CASSPLAGGNEQFF.

This clone was counted between two and nine times. The V and J genes are TRBV18 and TRBJ2-2; TRBD2 might be the D (6 bases). V was clipped by 0 bases and J by 3 bases, with 11 bases between them. The germline V gene has CDR1 KGHSH and CDR2 LQKENI. The CDR3 length is 16 residues. CDR3 sequence reads: CASSPPDGRDTGELFF. The CDR3 nucleotides are TGTGCCAGCTCACCACCGGACGGGAGAGACACCGGGGAGCTGTTTTTT.